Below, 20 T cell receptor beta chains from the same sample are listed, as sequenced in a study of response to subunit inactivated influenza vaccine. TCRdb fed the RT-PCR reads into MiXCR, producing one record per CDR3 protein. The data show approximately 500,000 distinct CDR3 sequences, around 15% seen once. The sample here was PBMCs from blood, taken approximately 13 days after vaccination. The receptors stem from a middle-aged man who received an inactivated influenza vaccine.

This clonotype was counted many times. The CDR3 coding sequence is TGTGCCAGCAGCGACTACAGGGGACTGAACACTGAAGCTTTCTTT. Translated: CASSDYRGLNTEAFF. The rearrangement links TRBV7-2 to TRBJ1-1, with 7 bases aligning to TRBD1. The germline gives CDR1 SGHTA, CDR2 FQGNSA. Trimming removed 5 bases from V and 0 bases from J; junction bases left unmatched: 6. The CDR3 has 15 amino acids.

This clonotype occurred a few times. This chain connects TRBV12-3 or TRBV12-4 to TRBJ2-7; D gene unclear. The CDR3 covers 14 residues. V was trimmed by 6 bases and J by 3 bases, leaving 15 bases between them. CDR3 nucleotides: TGTGCCAGCAGCTCCTATGAGCAGCGCTACGAGCAGTACTTC. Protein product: CASSSYEQRYEQYF.

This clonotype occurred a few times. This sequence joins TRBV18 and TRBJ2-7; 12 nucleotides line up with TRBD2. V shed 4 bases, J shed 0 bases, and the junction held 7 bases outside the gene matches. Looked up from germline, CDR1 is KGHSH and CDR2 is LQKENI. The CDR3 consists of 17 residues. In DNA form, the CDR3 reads TGTGCCAGCTCACGCTCCCTAGCGGGGGGGAGCTCCTACGAGCAGTACTTC. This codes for CASSRSLAGGSSYEQYF.

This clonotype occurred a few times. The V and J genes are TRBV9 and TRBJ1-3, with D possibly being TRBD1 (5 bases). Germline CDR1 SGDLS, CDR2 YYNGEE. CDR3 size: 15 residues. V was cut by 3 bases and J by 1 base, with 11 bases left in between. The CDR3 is CASSGAGGSGNTIYF. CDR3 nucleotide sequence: TGTGCCAGCAGCGGAGCGGGGGGGTCTGGAAACACCATATATTTT.

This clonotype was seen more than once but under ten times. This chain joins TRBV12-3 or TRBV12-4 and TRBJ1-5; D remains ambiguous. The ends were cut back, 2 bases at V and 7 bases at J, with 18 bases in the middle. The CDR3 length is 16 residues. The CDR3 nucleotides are TGTGCCAGCAGTTTATCTGGCGGAGGGCGGCAGCAGCCCCAGCATTTT. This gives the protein CASSLSGGGRQQPQHF.

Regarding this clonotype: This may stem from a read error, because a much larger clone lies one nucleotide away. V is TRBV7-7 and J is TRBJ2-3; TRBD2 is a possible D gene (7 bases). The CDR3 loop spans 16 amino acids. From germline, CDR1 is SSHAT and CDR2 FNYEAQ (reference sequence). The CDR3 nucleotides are TGTGCCAGCAGCTTAGGCCGGCAGGGGAGGGCAGATACGCAGTGTTTT. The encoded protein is CASSLGRQGRADTQCF.

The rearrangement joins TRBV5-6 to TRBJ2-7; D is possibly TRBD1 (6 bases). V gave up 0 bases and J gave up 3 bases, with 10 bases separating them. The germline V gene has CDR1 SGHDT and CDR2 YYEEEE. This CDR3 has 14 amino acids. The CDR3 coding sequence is TGTGCCAGCAGCTTGGGGGGGCGCTTCTACGAGCAGTACTTC. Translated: CASSLGGRFYEQYF.

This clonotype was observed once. In nucleotides, the CDR3 is TGTGCCAGCAGTTTCATAGGGGAGACCCAGTACTTC. Protein product: CASSFIGETQYF. V and J are TRBV12-3 or TRBV12-4 and TRBJ2-5; D is uncertain. With 3 bases removed from V and 5 bases from J, the gap between germline ends came to 7 bases. The length of the CDR3 is 12 residues.

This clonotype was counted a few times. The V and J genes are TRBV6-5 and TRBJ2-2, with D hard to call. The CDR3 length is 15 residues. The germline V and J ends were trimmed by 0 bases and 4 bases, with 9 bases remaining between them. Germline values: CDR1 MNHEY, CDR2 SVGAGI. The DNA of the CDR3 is TGTGCCAGCAGTTACTCGCCCGGAGCCACCGGGGAGCTGTTTTTT. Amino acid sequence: CASSYSPGATGELFF.

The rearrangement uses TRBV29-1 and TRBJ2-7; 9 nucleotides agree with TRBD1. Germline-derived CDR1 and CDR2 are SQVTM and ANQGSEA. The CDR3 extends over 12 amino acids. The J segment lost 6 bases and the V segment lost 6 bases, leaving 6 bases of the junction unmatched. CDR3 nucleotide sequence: TGCAGCGTACAGGGACAGGGCGGCGAGCAGTACTTC. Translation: CSVQGQGGEQYF.

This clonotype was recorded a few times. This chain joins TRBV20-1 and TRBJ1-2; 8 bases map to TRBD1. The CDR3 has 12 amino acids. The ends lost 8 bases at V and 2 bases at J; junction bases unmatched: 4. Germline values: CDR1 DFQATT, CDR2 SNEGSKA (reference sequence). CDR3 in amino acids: CSPQGANYGYTF. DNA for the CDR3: TGCAGTCCGCAGGGGGCAAACTATGGCTACACCTTC.

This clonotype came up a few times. The CDR3 bases are TGTGCCATCAGAGGAGATGGGGCGCTTTATGGCTACACCTTC. Amino acids: CAIRGDGALYGYTF. J is TRBJ1-2 and V is TRBV10-3; D possibly corresponds to TRBD1 (5 bases). The CDR3 totals 14 residues. V gave up 6 bases and J gave up 5 bases, with 16 bases separating them. Germline V gene lookup returns CDR1 ENHRY and CDR2 SYGVKD.

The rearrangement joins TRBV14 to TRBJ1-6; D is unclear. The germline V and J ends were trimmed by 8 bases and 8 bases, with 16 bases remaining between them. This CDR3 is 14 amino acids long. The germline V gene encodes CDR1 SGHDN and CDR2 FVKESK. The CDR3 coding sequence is TGTGCCAGCGCGGGTGGTCGACTTTATTCACCCCTCCACTTT. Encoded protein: CASAGGRLYSPLHF.

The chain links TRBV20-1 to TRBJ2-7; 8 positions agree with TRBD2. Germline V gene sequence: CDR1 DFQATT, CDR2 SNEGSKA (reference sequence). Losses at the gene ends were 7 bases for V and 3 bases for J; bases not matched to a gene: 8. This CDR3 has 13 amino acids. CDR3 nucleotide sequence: TGCAGTGTCCCCGGGAGGGGGGACTACGAGCAGTACTTC. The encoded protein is CSVPGRGDYEQYF.

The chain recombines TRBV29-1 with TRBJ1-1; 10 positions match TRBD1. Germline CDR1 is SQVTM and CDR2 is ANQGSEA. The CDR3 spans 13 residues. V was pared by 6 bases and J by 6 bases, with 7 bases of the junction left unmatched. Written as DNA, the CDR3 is TGCAGCGTGGGGGCAGACAGGGGGCCTGAAGCTTTCTTT. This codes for CSVGADRGPEAFF.

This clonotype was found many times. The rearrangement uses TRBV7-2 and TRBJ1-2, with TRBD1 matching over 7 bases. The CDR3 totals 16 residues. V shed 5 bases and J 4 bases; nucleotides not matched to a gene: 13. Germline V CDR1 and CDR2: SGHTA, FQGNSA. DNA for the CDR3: TGTGCCAGCAGCCCAGACTTTTCAGACAGGGCCTATGGCTACACCTTC. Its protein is CASSPDFSDRAYGYTF.

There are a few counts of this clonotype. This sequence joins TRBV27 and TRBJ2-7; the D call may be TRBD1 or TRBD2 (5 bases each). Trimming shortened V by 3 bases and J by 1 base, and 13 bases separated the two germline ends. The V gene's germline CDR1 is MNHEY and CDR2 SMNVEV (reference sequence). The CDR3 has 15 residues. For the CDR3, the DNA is TGTGCCAGCAGTTTCAGTGGGGACGGGTCCTACGAGCAGTACTTC. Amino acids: CASSFSGDGSYEQYF.

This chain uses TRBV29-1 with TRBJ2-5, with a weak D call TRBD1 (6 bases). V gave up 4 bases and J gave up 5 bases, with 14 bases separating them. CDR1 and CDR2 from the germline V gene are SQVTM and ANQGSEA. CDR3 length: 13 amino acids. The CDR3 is CSVVHGGKETQYF. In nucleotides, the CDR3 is TGCAGCGTTGTTCATGGGGGCAAGGAGACCCAGTACTTC.

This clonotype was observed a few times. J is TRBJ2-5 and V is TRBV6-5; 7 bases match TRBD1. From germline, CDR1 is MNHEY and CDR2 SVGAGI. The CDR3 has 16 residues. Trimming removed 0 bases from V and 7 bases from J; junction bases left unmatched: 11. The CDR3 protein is CASSYSARQGRTTQYF. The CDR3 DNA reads TGTGCCAGCAGTTACTCAGCCCGACAGGGTCGGACGACCCAGTACTTC.

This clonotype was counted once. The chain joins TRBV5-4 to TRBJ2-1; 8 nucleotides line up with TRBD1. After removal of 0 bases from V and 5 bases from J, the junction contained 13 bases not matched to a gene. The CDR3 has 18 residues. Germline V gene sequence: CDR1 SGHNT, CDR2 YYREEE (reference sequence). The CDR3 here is CASSLGMRATGENNEQFF. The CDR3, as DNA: TGTGCCAGCAGCTTGGGAATGAGAGCGACAGGGGAAAACAATGAGCAGTTCTTC.